This T cell receptor beta chain comes out of a study of response to subunit inactivated influenza vaccine. This clonotype appeared a few times. Its antigen is unidentified. This CDR3 spans 12 amino acids. Germline V gene data show CDR1 as MNHEY and CDR2 as SVGAGI. V gave up 7 bases and J gave up 5 bases; unmatched junction bases: 4. TCRdb reprocessed the RT-PCR reads via MiXCR and lists one record per CDR3 protein. The data hold fewer than 700,000 distinct CDR3 sequences, with 13% observed a single time. Study-level findings and limits: It was suggested by the authors that few new T cells are recruited by each seasonal influenza vaccination.

The input for sequencing was PBMCs from blood, taken about 6 weeks after vaccination. The receptor's source is a man aged 45-60 years who received an inactivated influenza vaccine. The J gene is TRBJ1-2, the V gene TRBV6-5; the match to TRBD1 covers 7 bases. The CDR3 bases are TGTGCCAGCACCCTGACAGGGTATGGCTACACCTTC. Residues: CASTLTGYGYTF.